These T cell receptor beta chains were read from a single sample in a study of T and B cells in COVID-19 patients. A single record per CDR3 protein comes from TCRdb applying MiXCR to the multiplex PCR reads. Here the sample spans more than 15,000 distinct CDR3 sequences, approximately 26% being singletons. Sequencing used blood. The receptors here all came from a human donor who had recovered from COVID-19. The CDR3 runs from the conserved cysteine through the conserved F or W. Fields, in order: V gene, J gene, clone size, D gene, CDR3 protein, CDR3 DNA. A D gene is named only where the DNA matches it firmly. Size is omitted from some rows. Given values are once, few, many or a class for expanded clones.

>TRBV10-1|TRBJ1-3|-|-
CASSGHRAGGNTIYF
TGCGCCAGCAGTGGCCACAGGGCAGGGGGAAACACCATATATTTT
>TRBV19|TRBJ2-1|-|-
CASGGHEQFF
TGTGCCAGTGGAGGGCATGAGCAGTTCTTC
>TRBV20-1|TRBJ1-1|-|TRBD1
CSAAPGQGNTEAFF
TGCAGTGCTGCTCCGGGACAGGGAAACACTGAAGCTTTCTTT
>TRBV29-1|TRBJ1-4|-|-
CSALPGLTRSGNEKLFF
TGCAGCGCCCTACCGGGACTGACTCGATCGGGGAATGAAAAACTGTTTTTT
>TRBV6-1|TRBJ2-4|once|TRBD2
CASRDRPETSGGAADKNIQYF
TGTGCCAGCAGGGACAGGCCAGAGACTAGCGGGGGGGCTGCCGACAAAAACATTCAGTACTTC
>TRBV18|TRBJ1-3|-|-
CASSPTTTDLRGNTIYF
TGTGCCAGCTCACCAACGACGACAGATCTACGGGGAAACACCATATATTTT
>TRBV5-6|TRBJ1-4|-|-
CASSLKIGNEKLFF
TGTGCCAGCAGTCTCAAAATTGGAAATGAAAAACTGTTTTTT
>TRBV5-4|TRBJ2-1|once|TRBD2
CASSLGLAGGRNEQFF
TGTGCCAGCAGCTTGGGACTAGCGGGAGGTCGCAATGAGCAGTTCTTC
>TRBV6-5|TRBJ2-7|-|TRBD1
CASSAGTGYEQYF
TGTGCCAGCAGCGCCGGGACAGGCTACGAGCAGTACTTC
>TRBV6-5|TRBJ1-4|-|TRBD1
CASKDREKLFF
TGTGCCAGCAAAGACAGGGAGAAACTGTTTTTT
>TRBV10-3|TRBJ2-3|-|-
CAISEWEGEVDTQYF
TGTGCCATCAGTGAGTGGGAAGGGGAGGTAGATACGCAGTATTTT
>TRBV20-1|TRBJ2-1|few|-
CSGRGGRIEQFF
TGCTCGGGAAGGGGGGGGCGTATTGAGCAGTTCTTC
>TRBV6-5|TRBJ2-7|few|TRBD1
CASSPDRDYEQYF
TGTGCCAGCAGCCCGGACAGGGATTACGAGCAGTACTTC
>TRBV7-9|TRBJ1-6|-|-
CASSLGPGVPLHF
TGTGCCAGCAGTCTGGGCCCTGGGGTCCCCCTCCACTTT
>TRBV19|TRBJ1-2|few|TRBD1
CASTEAKGQPYGYTF
TGTGCCAGTACCGAGGCCAAGGGACAGCCCTATGGCTACACCTTC
>TRBV28|TRBJ2-2|-|TRBD1
CASSPTGQAVDTGELFF
TGTGCCAGCAGCCCAACTGGACAGGCGGTGGACACCGGGGAGCTGTTTTTT
>TRBV19|TRBJ2-5|medium-sized|-
CASSITPSLAHLRTQYF
TGTGCCAGTAGTATAACCCCTTCGCTAGCTCACCTTCGGACCCAGTACTTC
>TRBV5-1|TRBJ2-7|-|TRBD1
CASSFGQVYEQYF
TGCGCCAGCAGCTTCGGACAGGTCTACGAGCAGTACTTC
>TRBV5-6|TRBJ2-1|few|-
CASSLYDGNIMNEQFF
TGTGCCAGCAGCTTGTACGACGGTAATATAATGAATGAGCAGTTCTTC
>TRBV11-2|TRBJ2-7|-|TRBD1
CASSPGGQGSYEQYF
TGTGCCAGCAGTCCAGGAGGACAGGGAAGTTACGAGCAGTACTTC
>TRBV29-1|TRBJ2-7|medium-sized|-
CSVSEGNSYEQYF
TGCAGCGTGTCCGAGGGCAACTCCTACGAGCAGTACTTC
>TRBV6-5|TRBJ2-1|many|-
CASSYSFTGAPYNEQFF
TGTGCCAGCAGTTACTCCTTTACGGGGGCCCCCTACAATGAGCAGTTCTTC
>TRBV29-1|TRBJ2-1|-|TRBD2
CSVVTSGRSNEQFF
TGCAGCGTGGTGACTAGCGGGAGGAGCAATGAGCAGTTCTTC
>TRBV5-4|TRBJ2-1|few|-
CASSSPATGGASYNEQFF
TGTGCCAGCAGCTCCCCGGCTACAGGGGGGGCCTCCTACAATGAGCAGTTCTTC
>TRBV7-2|TRBJ2-5|few|-
CASSLSRGGHRQETQYF
TGTGCCAGCAGCCTATCCAGGGGGGGACATAGGCAAGAGACCCAGTACTTC
>TRBV7-9|TRBJ2-7|-|TRBD2
CASAVPREAAYEQYF
TGTGCCAGCGCCGTTCCTCGGGAGGCAGCCTACGAGCAGTACTTC
>TRBV19|TRBJ2-7|-|TRBD1
CASLGGDRVVSWQYF
TGTGCCAGTCTGGGGGGGGACAGGGTTGTATCTTGGCAGTACTTC